Following are 22 T cell receptor beta chains from one sample sequenced in a study of T-cell reconstitution after alpha-beta-depleted transplantation in children. The authors prepared the TCRbeta library with unique molecular identifiers. Each CDR3 protein gets one entry after TCRdb re-called the PCR reads with MiXCR. The table shows almost 400,000 distinct CDR3 sequences, with roughly 21% occurring only once. The input for sequencing was PBMCs from the stem cell graft donor, taken from the stem cell graft. The receptors derive from a human donor who donated a stem cell graft to a child with acute myeloid leukemia.

V usage is TRBV29-1 and J usage is TRBJ2-2; 10 bases are shared with TRBD2. The germline V gene encodes CDR1 SQVTM and CDR2 ANQGSEA. The CDR3 contains 15 residues. Losses at the gene ends were 5 bases for V and 4 bases for J; bases not matched to a gene: 7. CDR3: CSVPQREGRTGELFF. Here the CDR3 DNA reads TGCAGCGTTCCCCAGCGGGAGGGCCGCACCGGGGAGCTGTTTTTT.

This clonotype occurred many times. V gene TRBV20-1 combines with J gene TRBJ2-3, with D possibly matching TRBD2 (6 bases). With 1 base removed from V and 1 base from J, the gap between germline ends came to 12 bases. The CDR3 has 15 amino acids. CDR1 DFQATT and CDR2 SNEGSKA come from the germline V gene (reference sequence). CDR3 DNA: TGCAGTGCTAGAGCCCGGATAGCGGGCACAGATACGCAGTATTTT. It specifies CSARARIAGTDTQYF.

The chain carries TRBV12-3 or TRBV12-4 and TRBJ2-5; tentatively, D is TRBD2 (5 bases). Trimming stripped 1 base from V and 5 bases from J, with 14 bases between. This CDR3 region has 15 residues. CDR3 bases: TGTGCCAGCAGTTTAGGGCTAGCCGCCGGGGAGACCCAGTACTTC. Its protein product is CASSLGLAAGETQYF.

This clonotype appeared a single time. The chain links TRBV4-1 to TRBJ2-7; 14 nucleotides match TRBD2. The junction had 14 bases not matched to a gene; V was cut back by 0 bases and J by 4 bases. The germline CDR1 and CDR2 sequences are MGHRA and YSYEKL. The CDR3 is 20 amino acids. CDR3 amino acids: CASSQEFGTSGSSSWYEQYF. CDR3 DNA: TGCGCCAGCAGCCAAGAATTTGGGACTAGCGGGAGCTCATCATGGTACGAGCAGTACTTC.

This clonotype was counted ten times or more. This chain joins TRBV20-1 and TRBJ2-2; TRBD2 might be the D (7 bases). The CDR3 has 14 amino acids. V lost 6 bases and J lost 0, with 11 bases in between. The germline V gene encodes CDR1 DFQATT and CDR2 SNEGSKA (reference sequence). CDR3: CSARGRANTGELFF. DNA for the CDR3: TGCAGTGCAAGGGGGAGGGCGAACACCGGGGAGCTGTTTTTT.

This clonotype was seen more than once but under ten times. This rearrangement joins TRBV4-3 to TRBJ1-5; D gene uncertain. The germline CDR1 and CDR2 sequences are LGHNA and YSLEER. The CDR3 is 14 amino acids. V lost 0 bases to trimming and J lost 2 bases, with 5 bases between them. Written as DNA, the CDR3 is TGCGCCAGCAGCCAAGATATAGGCAATCAGCCCCAGCATTTT. Translated, it gives CASSQDIGNQPQHF.

This clonotype was counted a few times. The chain is built from TRBV12-3 or TRBV12-4 and TRBJ2-1, with D perhaps matching TRBD1 (6 bases). CDR3 size: 14 residues. V lost 1 base to trimming and J lost 9 bases, with 13 bases between them. In DNA, the CDR3 is TGTGCCAGCAGTTTAGGGCCAGGGGTTAGTGAGCAGTTCTTC. Protein: CASSLGPGVSEQFF.

The J gene is TRBJ1-6, the V gene TRBV28; 8 bases line up with TRBD1. The CDR3 runs to 14 residues. CDR1 and CDR2 from the germline V gene are MDHEN and SYDVKM. With V trimmed by 1 base and J by 8 bases, 1 base remained unmatched. CDR3 protein: CASSLLGQDSPLHF. The CDR3 DNA is TGTGCCAGCAGTTTATTGGGACAGGATTCACCCCTCCACTTT.

This clonotype showed up just a few times. The chain links TRBV29-1 to TRBJ1-1; D unclear. The CDR3 is 13 residues long. Deletions cut 3 bases from V and 4 bases from J, with 12 bases between. CDR1 is SQVTM and CDR2 is ANQGSEA in the germline V gene. DNA of the CDR3: TGCAGCGTTGACTATCCGTTGGGCACTGAAGCTTTCTTT. Its protein product is CSVDYPLGTEAFF.

The sample holds one count of this clonotype. The chain has TRBV13 and TRBJ2-7, with 8 bases aligning to TRBD2. V shed 0 bases and J 2 bases; nucleotides not matched to a gene: 6. CDR3 size: 16 residues. In germline, CDR1 is PRHDT, CDR2 FYEKMQ (reference sequence). The CDR3 DNA sequence: TGTGCCAGCAGCTTAGGCCCGGGACTAGGGACCTACGAGCAGTACTTC. It translates to CASSLGPGLGTYEQYF.

This clonotype was picked up a small number of times. The chain combines TRBV20-1 with TRBJ2-7; TRBD2 matches at 8 bases. V shed 6 bases, J shed 4 bases, and the junction held 11 bases outside the gene matches. The CDR3 is made up of 14 amino acids. The germline CDR1 and CDR2 sequences are DFQATT and SNEGSKA (reference sequence). In DNA, the CDR3 is TGCAGTGCCAAGGGAGGCGGGAGGATGTACGAGCAGTACTTC. It specifies CSAKGGGRMYEQYF.

The chain combines TRBV7-2 with TRBJ1-5, with D perhaps TRBD1 (6 bases). CDR3 length: 17 amino acids. The germline V and J ends were trimmed by 5 bases and 2 bases, with 19 bases remaining between them. CDR1 SGHTA and CDR2 FQGNSA come from the germline V gene. The chain's CDR3 is CASSNQGRHIGNQPQHF. CDR3 coding DNA: TGTGCCAGCAGCAACCAGGGGAGGCATATTGGCAATCAGCCCCAGCATTTT. The full variable domain, rest sourced from reference TRBV7-2 and TRBJ1-5, is GAGVSQSPSNKVTEKGKDVELRCDPISGHTALYWYRQSLGQGLEFLIYFQGNSAPDKSGLPSDRFSAERTGGSVSTLTIQRTQQEDSAVYLCASSNQGRHIGNQPQHFGDGTRLSIL.

This clonotype was seen more than once but under ten times. J is TRBJ1-1 and V is TRBV12-3 or TRBV12-4; perhaps TRBD1 as D (6 bases). This CDR3 has 14 amino acids. The V end was cut by 6 bases, the J end by 1 base, with 12 bases between. CDR3 coding DNA: TGTGCCAGCAGGACGACAGGAGCGAACACTGAAGCTTTCTTT. It specifies CASRTTGANTEAFF.

This clonotype was counted ten times or more. The chain combines TRBV20-1 with TRBJ1-6; 7 nucleotides match TRBD1. From germline, CDR1 is DFQATT and CDR2 SNEGSKA (reference sequence). There are 14 residues in the CDR3. The V gene end was trimmed by 0 bases and the J gene end by 8 bases; junction bases not matched to a gene: 4. Here the CDR3 DNA reads TGCAGTGCTAGAGATCAGGGGGTGGATTCACCCCTCCACTTT. Its translation is CSARDQGVDSPLHF.

Only a few counts were recorded for this clonotype. J is TRBJ2-7 and V is TRBV20-1; possibly TRBD2 for D (5 bases). The germline V gene encodes CDR1 DFQATT and CDR2 SNEGSKA (reference sequence). There are 14 residues in the CDR3. Trimming pared 0 bases from V and 3 bases from J, leaving 12 bases between. The CDR3 here is CSARDLGRDYEQYF. In DNA form, the CDR3 reads TGCAGTGCTAGAGATCTAGGACGGGACTACGAGCAGTACTTC.

This sequence joins TRBV12-3 or TRBV12-4 and TRBJ2-2; D is perhaps TRBD1 or TRBD2 (5 bases each). The CDR3 length is 14 residues. Trimming shortened V by 11 bases and J by 0 bases, and 13 bases separated the two germline ends. The CDR3 reads CASGRGANTGELFF. For the CDR3, the DNA is TGTGCCTCTGGACGGGGCGCGAACACCGGGGAGCTGTTTTTT.

This clonotype was seen a few times. The rearrangement joins TRBV29-1 to TRBJ1-2; 12 bases line up with TRBD1. The trim removed 6 bases at V and 2 bases at J, leaving 4 bases unmatched. The germline V gene has CDR1 SQVTM and CDR2 ANQGSEA. The length of the CDR3 is 14 residues. CDR3 protein: CSVRGQGANYGYTF. The CDR3 bases are TGCAGCGTCAGGGGACAGGGGGCCAACTATGGCTACACCTTC.

This chain links TRBV27 with TRBJ2-2; no definite D call. CDR1 and CDR2 from the germline V gene are MNHEY and SMNVEV (reference sequence). V was pared by 4 bases and J by 4 bases, with 7 bases between. This CDR3 spans 13 amino acids. CDR3 loop: CASSYDGTGELFF. CDR3 DNA: TGTGCCAGCAGTTACGACGGCACCGGGGAGCTGTTTTTT.

The table lists this clonotype with many counts. The junction departs from the called germline gene at one end, perhaps through a read error. V gene TRBV2 combines with J gene TRBJ2-1, with 13 bases lining up with TRBD2. The germline V gene encodes CDR1 SNHLY and CDR2 FYNNEI. The CDR3 sequence is 14 residues long. As DNA, the CDR3 is TGTGCCAGCAGTGATTGGACTAGCGGGAGAAGAGAGATCTTC. It codes for CASSDWTSGRREIF.

The chain has TRBV5-4 and TRBJ1-1; tentative D call: TRBD1 (6 bases). The V gene's germline CDR1 is SGHNT and CDR2 YYREEE (reference sequence). This CDR3 has 15 residues. The V and J ends lost 2 bases and 0 bases respectively, with 11 bases between them. The CDR3 nucleotides read TGTGCCAGCAGCTTCGGGGGCCAAATGAACACTGAAGCTTTCTTT. This codes for CASSFGGQMNTEAFF. The whole variable domain, filled in from reference TRBV5-4 and TRBJ1-1, reads ETGVTQSPTHLIKTRGQQVTLRCSSQSGHNTVSWYQQALGQGPQFIFQYYREEENGRGNFPPRFSGLQFPNYSSELNVNALELDDSALYLCASSFGGQMNTEAFFGQGTRLTVV.

Only one count was recorded for this clonotype. The chain has TRBV18 and TRBJ2-3; D unresolved. Trimming removed 3 bases from V and 0 bases from J, with 10 bases in between. This CDR3 contains 15 residues. CDR1 and CDR2 from the germline V gene are KGHSH and LQKENI. The CDR3 is CASSPPIDSTDTQYF. The CDR3 DNA sequence: TGTGCCAGCTCACCGCCAATTGACAGCACAGATACGCAGTATTTT.

V is TRBV7-9 and J is TRBJ2-1; D uncertain. The CDR3 spans 14 residues. Trimming cost V 4 bases and J 9 bases, with 16 bases left between them. CDR1 is SEHNR, CDR2 FQNEAQ, per germline (reference sequence). Here the CDR3 reads CASSSQPPGTEQFF. The CDR3 DNA reads as TGTGCCAGCAGCTCACAGCCCCCTGGCACTGAGCAGTTCTTC.